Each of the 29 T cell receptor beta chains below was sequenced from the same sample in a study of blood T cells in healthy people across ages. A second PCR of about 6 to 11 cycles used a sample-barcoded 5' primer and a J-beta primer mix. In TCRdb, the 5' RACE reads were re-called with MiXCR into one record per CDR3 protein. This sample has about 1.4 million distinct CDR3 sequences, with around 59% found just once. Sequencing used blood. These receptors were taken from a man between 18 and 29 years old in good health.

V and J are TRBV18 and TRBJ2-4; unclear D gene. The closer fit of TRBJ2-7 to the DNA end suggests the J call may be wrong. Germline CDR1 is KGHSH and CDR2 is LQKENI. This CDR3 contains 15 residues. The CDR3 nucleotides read TGTGCCAGCTCACCGTTGGGGTCCTCTTCCTACGAGCAGTACTTC. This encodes CASSPLGSSSYEQYF.

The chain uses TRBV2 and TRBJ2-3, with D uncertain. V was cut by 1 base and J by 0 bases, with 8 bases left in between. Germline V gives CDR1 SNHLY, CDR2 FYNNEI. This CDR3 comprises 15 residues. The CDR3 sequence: CASSEGTASTDTQYF. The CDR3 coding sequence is TGTGCCAGCAGTGAAGGAACAGCTAGCACAGATACGCAGTATTTT.

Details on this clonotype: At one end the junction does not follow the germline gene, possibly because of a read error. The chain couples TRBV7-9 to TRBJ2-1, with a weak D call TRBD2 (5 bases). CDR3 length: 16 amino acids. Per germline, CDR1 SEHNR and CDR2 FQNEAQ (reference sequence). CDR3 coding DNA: TGTGCCAGCAGCTTGATCGGGGTCAGCTCCTACAATGAGCGGTTCTTC. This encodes CASSLIGVSSYNERFF.

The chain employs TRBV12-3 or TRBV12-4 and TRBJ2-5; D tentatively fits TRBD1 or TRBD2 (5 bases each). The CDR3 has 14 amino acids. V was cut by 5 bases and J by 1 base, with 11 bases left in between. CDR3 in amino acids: CASSLDSGQETQYF. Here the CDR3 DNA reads TGTGCCAGCAGTCTAGACAGCGGCCAAGAGACCCAGTACTTC.

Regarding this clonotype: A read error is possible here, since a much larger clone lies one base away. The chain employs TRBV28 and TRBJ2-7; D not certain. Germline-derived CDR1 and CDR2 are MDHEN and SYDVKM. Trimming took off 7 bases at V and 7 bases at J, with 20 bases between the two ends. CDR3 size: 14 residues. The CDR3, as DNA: TGTGCCAGCACAAACAAAATAGAATGGAATGAGCAGTACTTC. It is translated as CASTNKIEWNEQYF.

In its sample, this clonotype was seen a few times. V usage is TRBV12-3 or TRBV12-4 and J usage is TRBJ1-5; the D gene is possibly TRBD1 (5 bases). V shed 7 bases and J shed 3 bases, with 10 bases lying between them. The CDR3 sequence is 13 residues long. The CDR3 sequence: CASTGTLNQPQHF. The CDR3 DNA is TGTGCCAGCACCGGGACCCTCAATCAGCCCCAGCATTTT.

DNA of the CDR3: TGTGCCAGCAGTTACGAGACAGGGTTAAGTTTCGGTGAGCAGTTCTTC. Translated: CASSYETGLSFGEQFF. This rearrangement joins TRBV6-2 or TRBV6-3 to TRBJ2-1; 7 bases are shared with TRBD1. The CDR3 runs to 16 residues. Per the germline V gene, CDR1 is MNHEY and CDR2 is SVGEGT. Losses at the gene ends were 2 bases for V and 9 bases for J; bases not matched to a gene: 13.

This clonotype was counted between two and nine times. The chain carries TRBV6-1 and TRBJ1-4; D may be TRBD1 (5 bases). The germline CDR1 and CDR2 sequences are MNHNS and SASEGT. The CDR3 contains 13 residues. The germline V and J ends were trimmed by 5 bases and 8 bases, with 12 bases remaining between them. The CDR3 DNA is TGTGCCAGCAGTTTGCACAGGTTCGAAAAACTGTTTTTT. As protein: CASSLHRFEKLFF.

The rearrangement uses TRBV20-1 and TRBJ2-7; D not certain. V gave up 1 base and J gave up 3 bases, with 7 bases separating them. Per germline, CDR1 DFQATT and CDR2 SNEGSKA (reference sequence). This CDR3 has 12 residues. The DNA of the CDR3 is TGCAGTGCTAGAGGAACCGTCTACGAGCAGTACTTC. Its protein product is CSARGTVYEQYF.

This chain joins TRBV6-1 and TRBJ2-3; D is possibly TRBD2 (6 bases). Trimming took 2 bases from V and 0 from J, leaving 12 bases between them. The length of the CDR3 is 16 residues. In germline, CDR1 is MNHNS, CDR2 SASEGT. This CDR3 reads CASSEPSGSSTDTQYF. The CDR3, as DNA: TGTGCCAGCAGTGAACCAAGCGGGTCTAGCACAGATACGCAGTATTTT.

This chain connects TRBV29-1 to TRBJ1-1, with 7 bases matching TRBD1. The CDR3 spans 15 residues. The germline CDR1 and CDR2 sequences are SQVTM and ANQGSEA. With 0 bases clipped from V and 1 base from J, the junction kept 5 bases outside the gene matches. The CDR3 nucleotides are TGCAGCGTTGAAGAAGGGGGCGTTGGGAACACTGAAGCTTTCTTT. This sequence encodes CSVEEGGVGNTEAFF.

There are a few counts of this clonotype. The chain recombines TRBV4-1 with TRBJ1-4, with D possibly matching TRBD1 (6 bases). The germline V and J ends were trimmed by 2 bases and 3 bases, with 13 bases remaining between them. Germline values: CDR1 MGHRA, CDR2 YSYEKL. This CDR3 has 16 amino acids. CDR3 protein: CASSQQTGISNEKLFF. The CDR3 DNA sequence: TGCGCCAGCAGCCAACAAACAGGGATTTCTAATGAAAAACTGTTTTTT.

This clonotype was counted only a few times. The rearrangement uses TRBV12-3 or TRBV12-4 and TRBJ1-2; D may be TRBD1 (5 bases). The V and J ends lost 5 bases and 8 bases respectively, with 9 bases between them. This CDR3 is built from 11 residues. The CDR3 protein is CASSRRGGYTF. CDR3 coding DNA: TGTGCCAGCAGTCGAAGGGGAGGCTACACCTTC.

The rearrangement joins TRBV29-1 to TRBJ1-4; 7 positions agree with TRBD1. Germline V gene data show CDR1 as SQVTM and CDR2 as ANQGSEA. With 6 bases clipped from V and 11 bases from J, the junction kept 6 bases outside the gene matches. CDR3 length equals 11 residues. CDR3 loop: CSVVRGRKLFF. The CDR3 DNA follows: TGCAGCGTGGTAAGGGGGCGGAAACTGTTTTTT.

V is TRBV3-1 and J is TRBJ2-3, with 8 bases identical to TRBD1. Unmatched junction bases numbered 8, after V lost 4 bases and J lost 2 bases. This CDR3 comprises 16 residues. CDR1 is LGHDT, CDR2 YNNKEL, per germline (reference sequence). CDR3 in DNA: TGTGCCAGCAGCCCCGCCAGACAGGGGAACACAGATACGCAGTATTTT. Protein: CASSPARQGNTDTQYF.

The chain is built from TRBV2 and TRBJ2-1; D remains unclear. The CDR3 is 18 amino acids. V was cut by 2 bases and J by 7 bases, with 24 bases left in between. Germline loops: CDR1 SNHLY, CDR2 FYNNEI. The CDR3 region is CASSESWRPTSAENEQFF. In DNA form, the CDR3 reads TGTGCCAGCAGTGAAAGTTGGCGGCCGACGTCGGCGGAAAATGAGCAGTTCTTC.

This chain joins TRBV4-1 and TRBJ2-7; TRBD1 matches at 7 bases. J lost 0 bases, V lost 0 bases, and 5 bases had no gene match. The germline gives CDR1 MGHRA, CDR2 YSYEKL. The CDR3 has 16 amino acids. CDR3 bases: TGCGCCAGCAGCCAAGAATGGGACAGCGTCTCCTACGAGCAGTACTTC. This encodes CASSQEWDSVSYEQYF.

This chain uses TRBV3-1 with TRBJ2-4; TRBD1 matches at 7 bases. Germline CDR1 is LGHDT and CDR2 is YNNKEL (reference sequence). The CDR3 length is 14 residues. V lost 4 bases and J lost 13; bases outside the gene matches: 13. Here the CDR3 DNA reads TGTGCCAGCAGCCCACCGAACAGGGGCGATGAGCAGTACTTC. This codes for CASSPPNRGDEQYF.

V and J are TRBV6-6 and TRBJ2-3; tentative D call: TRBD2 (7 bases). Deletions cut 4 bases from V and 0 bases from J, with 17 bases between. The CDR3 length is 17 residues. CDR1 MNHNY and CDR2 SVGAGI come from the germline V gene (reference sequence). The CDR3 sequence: CASSWTASGSSTDTQYF. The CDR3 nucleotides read TGTGCCAGCAGTTGGACAGCTAGCGGCTCTAGCACAGATACGCAGTATTTT.

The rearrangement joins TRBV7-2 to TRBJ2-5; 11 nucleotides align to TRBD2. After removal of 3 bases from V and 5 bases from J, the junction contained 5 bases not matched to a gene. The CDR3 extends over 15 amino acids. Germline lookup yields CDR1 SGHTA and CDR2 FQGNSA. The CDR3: CASSFVAGGRETQYF. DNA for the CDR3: TGTGCCAGCAGCTTTGTAGCGGGGGGGCGGGAGACCCAGTACTTC.

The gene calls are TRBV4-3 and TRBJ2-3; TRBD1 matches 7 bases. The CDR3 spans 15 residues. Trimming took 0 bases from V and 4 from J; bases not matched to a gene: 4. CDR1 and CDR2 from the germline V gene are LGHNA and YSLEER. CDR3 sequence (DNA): TGCGCCAGCAGCCAAGAAAACAGGGGCCCAGATACGCAGTATTTT. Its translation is CASSQENRGPDTQYF.

CDR3: CASSQDLPSDYRSYEQYF. The CDR3 DNA reads as TGTGCCAGCAGCCAAGATCTACCCTCAGACTACCGGTCCTACGAGCAGTACTTC. This chain links TRBV3-1 with TRBJ2-7; D might be TRBD2 (5 bases). CDR1 is LGHDT and CDR2 is YNNKEL in the germline V gene (reference sequence). CDR3 length equals 18 residues. Trimming left V 0 bases short and J 1 base short, with 19 bases between.

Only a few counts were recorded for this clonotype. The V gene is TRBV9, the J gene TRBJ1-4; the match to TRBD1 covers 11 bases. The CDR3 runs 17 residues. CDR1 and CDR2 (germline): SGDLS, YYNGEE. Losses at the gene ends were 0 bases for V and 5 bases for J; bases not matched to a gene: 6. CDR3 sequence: CASSVAPDRGRNEKLFF. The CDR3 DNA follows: TGTGCCAGCAGCGTAGCCCCGGACAGGGGGCGGAATGAAAAACTGTTTTTT.

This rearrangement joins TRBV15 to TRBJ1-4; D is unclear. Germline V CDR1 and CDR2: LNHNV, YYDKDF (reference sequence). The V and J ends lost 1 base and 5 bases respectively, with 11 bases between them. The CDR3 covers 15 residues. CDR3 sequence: CATSRVGELNEKLFF. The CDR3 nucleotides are TGTGCCACCAGCAGAGTCGGGGAACTAAATGAAAAACTGTTTTTT.

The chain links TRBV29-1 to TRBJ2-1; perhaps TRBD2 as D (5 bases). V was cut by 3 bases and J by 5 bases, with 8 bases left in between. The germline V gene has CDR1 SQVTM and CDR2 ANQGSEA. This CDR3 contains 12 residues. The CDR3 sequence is CSVEDGDNEQFF. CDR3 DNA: TGCAGCGTTGAGGACGGGGACAATGAGCAGTTCTTC.

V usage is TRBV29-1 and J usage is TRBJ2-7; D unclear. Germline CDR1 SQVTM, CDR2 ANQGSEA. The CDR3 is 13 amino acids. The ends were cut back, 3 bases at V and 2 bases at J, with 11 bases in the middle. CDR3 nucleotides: TGCAGCGTTGACGAGAGTGGGACCTACGAGCAGTACTTC. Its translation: CSVDESGTYEQYF.

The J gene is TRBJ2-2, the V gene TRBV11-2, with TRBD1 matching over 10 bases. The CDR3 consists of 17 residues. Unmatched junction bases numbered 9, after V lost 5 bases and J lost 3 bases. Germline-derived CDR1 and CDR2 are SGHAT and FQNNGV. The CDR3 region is CASSPKPGTGDTGELFF. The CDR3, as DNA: TGTGCCAGCAGCCCGAAGCCCGGGACAGGGGACACCGGGGAGCTGTTTTTT.

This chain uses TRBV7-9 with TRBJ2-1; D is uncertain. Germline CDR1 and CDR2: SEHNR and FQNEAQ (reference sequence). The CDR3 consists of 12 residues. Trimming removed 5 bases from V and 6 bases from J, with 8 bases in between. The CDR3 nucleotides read TGTGCCAGCAGCCGTAGTCCCAATGAGCAGTTCTTC. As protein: CASSRSPNEQFF.

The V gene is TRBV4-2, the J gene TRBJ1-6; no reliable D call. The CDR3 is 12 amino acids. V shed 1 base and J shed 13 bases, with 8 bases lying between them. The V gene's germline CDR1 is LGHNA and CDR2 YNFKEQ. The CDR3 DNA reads TGTGCCAGCAGCCAAGGGAGTGGGCCCCTCCACTTT. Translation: CASSQGSGPLHF.